This T cell receptor beta chain was documented in a study of cytomegalovirus exposure and HLA in healthy donors. The PCR made use of 60 Vbeta and 13 Jbeta primers. The protocol was immunoSEQ multiplex PCR, while the TCRdb copy is restricted to in-frame clones and leaves out a portion. The repertoire includes under 150,000 clones, 60% to 85% of them detected once, and roughly 3.1% sits in the top ten. Note on this clone: Its target is unknown.

Per germline, CDR1 SNHLY and CDR2 FYNNEI. CDR3 length: 11 amino acids. V dropped 5 bases and J dropped 4 bases, with 3 bases sitting between them. The study, taken as a whole, reports: In a later analysis, at a false discovery rate of 0.05, approximately 15,000 TCR beta sequences matched HLA alleles.

The rearrangement joins TRBV2 to TRBJ1-5; D not resolved. Sequencing was carried out using PBMCs. This sequence was found in a man aged 25-40 years in good health and CMV-seronegative. CDR3 in DNA: TGTGCCAGCAGTCTTAATCAGCCCCAGCATTTT. It yields the protein CASSLNQPQHF.